This TCR beta chain was documented in a study of cytomegalovirus exposure and HLA in healthy donors. Findings and caveats of the study: An Asian-associated ancestry cluster reportedly showed fewer N-insertions than the roughly 670-donor mean in a later analysis. Cytomegalovirus status was reportedly diagnosed by the classifier with high sensitivity and specificity. TCR beta chain V- and J-gene trimming was linked, in a later analysis, to a missense variant in DCLRE1C.

PCR used 60 Vbeta primers and 13 Jbeta primers. Clones were read by immunoSEQ multiplex PCR, and TCRdb kept only the in-frame ones, dropping some. Among roughly 130,000 clones listed, about 8.5% were seen once. With regard to this clone: What it binds is unknown.

V lost 1 base, J lost 5 bases, and 11 bases stayed unmatched. The CDR3 spans 17 residues. Everyone who donated was a healthy bone marrow donor. The sequence derives from a man aged 35-49 years in good health and CMV-seronegative. V gene TRBV5-3 combines with J gene TRBJ1-3; the match to TRBD1 covers 8 bases. TRBV5-3 is designated an ORF whose function remains uncertain. Sequenced material: PBMCs. DNA for the CDR3: TGTGCCAGAAGCTTGCGGCTCAGGGGGCAAAGCAGAAACACCATATATTTT. The encoded protein is CARSLRLRGQSRNTIYF.